The 29 T cell receptor beta chains listed next were all sequenced from one sample in a study of blood T cell repertoires in COVID-19. Data came from immunoSEQ multiplex PCR; TCRdb stores just in-frame clones and leaves some out. The table has about 140,000 clones, less than 80% seen once. The specimen was peripheral blood. Receptors originate from a woman older than 75 with active or convalescent COVID-19.

The chain uses TRBV5-1 and TRBJ1-2, with D tentatively TRBD1 (6 bases). V dropped 4 bases and J dropped 6 bases, with 10 bases sitting between them. This CDR3 contains 12 residues. Germline-derived CDR1 and CDR2 are SGHRS and YFSETQ. The CDR3 sequence is CASSANRDGYTF. The CDR3 DNA sequence: TGCGCCAGCAGCGCTAACAGGGATGGCTACACCTTC. The variable domain in full, with the rest retrieved from reference TRBV5-1 and TRBJ1-2, is KAGVTQTPRYLIKTRGQQVTLSCSPISGHRSVSWYQQTPGQGLQFLFEYFSETQRNKGNFPGRFSGRQFSNSRSEMNVSTLELGDSALYLCASSANRDGYTFGSGTRLTVV.

Regarding this clone: One end of the junction varies from germline; a read error may be responsible. The V and J genes are TRBV5-4 and TRBJ2-3; 8 bases fit TRBD1. This CDR3 is built from 13 residues. Germline V gene lookup returns CDR1 SGHNT and CDR2 YYREEE (reference sequence). CDR3 bases: TGTGCCAGCAGCCGAGAGACAGGGGTCGGTCCGTTTTTT. Protein sequence: CASSRETGVGPFF.

Turning to this clone: It may be a read error: a sequence one base away is much more abundant. The chain links TRBV28 to TRBJ1-5; 7 bases fit TRBD1. The CDR3 totals 15 residues. Trimming removed 5 bases from V and 2 bases from J; junction bases left unmatched: 6. Germline CDR1 MDHEN, CDR2 SYDVKM. The CDR3 loop reads CASSQQGFGNQPQHF. CDR3 DNA sequence: TGTGCCAGCAGTCAACAGGGGTTCGGCAATCAGCCCCAGCATTTT.

V and J are TRBV19 and TRBJ2-3, with TRBD1 matching over 9 bases. The V gene's germline CDR1 is LNHDA and CDR2 SQIVND (reference sequence). V lost 11 bases to trimming and J lost 5 bases; unmatched junction nucleotides: 8. The CDR3 contains 13 residues. The CDR3 sequence: CAVRDRAKDTQYF. The CDR3, as DNA: TGTGCCGTCCGGGACAGGGCGAAAGATACGCAGTATTTT.

The chain combines TRBV30 with TRBJ2-5, with 7 bases matching TRBD1. V shed 3 bases and J 2 bases; nucleotides not matched to a gene: 9. The CDR3 is 15 residues long. Germline V gene data show CDR1 as GTSNPN and CDR2 as SVGIG (reference sequence). The CDR3: CAWSEYRGRQETQYF. The CDR3 bases are TGTGCCTGGAGCGAATACAGGGGTAGGCAAGAGACCCAGTACTTC.

The chain employs TRBV5-4 and TRBJ2-7; 11 bases map to TRBD1. The junction had 6 bases not matched to a gene; V was cut back by 4 bases and J by 3 bases. The germline V gene encodes CDR1 SGHNT and CDR2 YYREEE (reference sequence). The CDR3 extends over 15 amino acids. CDR3 amino acids: CASSPGQGGFYEQYF. The CDR3, as DNA: TGTGCCAGCAGCCCGGGACAGGGGGGATTCTACGAGCAGTACTTC.

This clone appeared a few times. The chain has TRBV7-9 and TRBJ1-2, with a possible D match to TRBD1 (6 bases). Germline CDR1 SEHNR, CDR2 FQNEAQ (reference sequence). The CDR3 runs to 17 residues. V was cut by 5 bases and J by 0 bases, with 19 bases left in between. In DNA form, the CDR3 reads TGTGCCAGCAGCCCCCGGGACAAAGGCCCCGCTAACTATGGCTACACCTTC. Residues: CASSPRDKGPANYGYTF.

The V gene is TRBV28, the J gene TRBJ1-5; D gene uncertain. Germline lookup yields CDR1 MDHEN and CDR2 SYDVKM. This CDR3 is 13 amino acids long. V gave up 2 bases and J gave up 1 base, with 3 bases separating them. CDR3 DNA sequence: TGTGCCAGCAGTTTAGTAAGCAATCAGCCCCAGCATTTT. This gives the protein CASSLVSNQPQHF.

This clone showed up just a few times. The chain joins TRBV4-2 to TRBJ1-2; 9 bases are shared with TRBD1. The CDR3 loop spans 15 amino acids. V dropped 3 bases and J dropped 3; count of bases not matched to a gene: 5. Germline values: CDR1 LGHNA, CDR2 YNFKEQ. The CDR3 spells CASSQDRGSDYGYTF. CDR3 bases: TGTGCCAGCAGCCAGGACAGGGGAAGCGACTATGGCTACACCTTC.

This chain links TRBV5-1 with TRBJ1-3; D remains ambiguous. Trimming shortened V by 0 bases and J by 0 bases, and 13 bases separated the two germline ends. This CDR3 spans 17 amino acids. Germline V gene data show CDR1 as SGHRS and CDR2 as YFSETQ. For the CDR3, the DNA is TGCGCCAGCAGCTTGGACGCCAGGCGAACCTCTGGAAACACCATATATTTT. Protein product: CASSLDARRTSGNTIYF.

The chain employs TRBV7-6 and TRBJ1-4; tentatively, D is TRBD1 (6 bases). V gave up 1 base and J gave up 4 bases, with 13 bases separating them. The CDR3 extends over 16 amino acids. Germline V CDR1 and CDR2: SGHVS, FNYEAQ. This CDR3 is CASSLEADRFNEKLFF. The CDR3 coding sequence is TGTGCCAGCAGCTTAGAGGCCGACAGGTTTAATGAAAAACTGTTTTTT. Looking up the rest from reference TRBV7-6 and TRBJ1-4 gives the full variable domain: GAGVSQSPRYKVTKRGQDVALRCDPISGHVSLYWYRQALGQGPEFLTYFNYEAQQDKSGLPNDRFSAERPEGSISTLTIQRTEQRDSAMYRCASSLEADRFNEKLFFGSGTQLSVL.

The gene calls are TRBV30 and TRBJ1-5; D may be TRBD1 (6 bases). The CDR3 has 13 amino acids. V was clipped by 2 bases and J by 5 bases, with 10 bases between them. CDR1 and CDR2 (germline): GTSNPN, SVGIG (reference sequence). CDR3 sequence reads: CAWSTGSDQPQHF. The CDR3 DNA follows: TGTGCCTGGAGTACAGGGTCGGATCAGCCCCAGCATTTT.

The V call is TRBV6-5, the J call TRBJ1-1; perhaps TRBD1 as D (6 bases). Germline V gene lookup returns CDR1 MNHEY and CDR2 SVGAGI. The CDR3 is 15 residues long. With 5 bases removed from V and 2 bases from J, the gap between germline ends came to 15 bases. The CDR3 protein is CASSRGHDLNTEAFF. The CDR3 bases are TGTGCCAGCAGTAGGGGACACGACCTAAACACTGAAGCTTTCTTT.

A remark on this clone: A junction end diverges from the germline sequence, so it may reflect a read error. The chain has TRBV7-2 and TRBJ2-3, with 13 bases lining up with TRBD2. Germline values: CDR1 SGHTA, CDR2 FQGNSA. The CDR3 is made up of 14 amino acids. Written as DNA, the CDR3 is TGTGCCAGCAGCTTCACATATGGGACTAGCGGGGAGACTTTT. As protein: CASSFTYGTSGETF.

This clone was observed once. Here the CDR3 DNA reads TGTGCCAGCAGCAGGGCTGCCGGGAGAAGCTCCTACGAGCAGTACTTC. Its protein product is CASSRAAGRSSYEQYF. The chain combines TRBV5-6 with TRBJ2-7, with D perhaps matching TRBD2 (6 bases). Germline CDR1 and CDR2: SGHDT and YYEEEE. Trimming removed 4 bases at V and 0 bases at J, with 17 bases between. This CDR3 has 16 residues. Looking up the rest from reference TRBV5-6 and TRBJ2-7 gives the full variable domain: DAGVTQSPTHLIKTRGQQVTLRCSPKSGHDTVSWYQQALGQGPQFIFQYYEEEERQRGNFPDRFSGHQFPNYSSELNVNALLLGDSALYLCASSRAAGRSSYEQYFGPGTRLTVT.

The chain couples TRBV28 to TRBJ1-5, with D unresolved. The germline gives CDR1 MDHEN, CDR2 SYDVKM. The CDR3 runs to 14 residues. The ends were cut back, 6 bases at V and 0 bases at J, with 9 bases in the middle. The CDR3 reads CASSRVFSNQPQHF. In DNA form, the CDR3 reads TGTGCCAGCAGCCGGGTGTTTAGCAATCAGCCCCAGCATTTT.

This clone was seen once. V and J are TRBV25-1 and TRBJ1-1; 9 positions agree with TRBD1. The CDR3 sequence is 16 residues long. The V segment lost 3 bases and the J segment 1 base; nucleotides outside the gene matches: 6. Germline CDR1 MGHDK, CDR2 SYGVNS. The CDR3 sequence: CASSDDRGGSNTEAFF. DNA for the CDR3: TGTGCCAGCAGTGATGACAGGGGGGGCTCGAACACTGAAGCTTTCTTT. The complete variable domain, with remaining parts taken from reference TRBV25-1 and TRBJ1-1, reads EADIYQTPRYLVIGTGKKITLECSQTMGHDKMYWYQQDPGMELHLIHYSYGVNSTEKGDLSSESTVSRIRTEHFPLTLESARPSHTSQYLCASSDDRGGSNTEAFFGQGTRLTVV.

The chain combines TRBV7-9 with TRBJ1-4, with a weak D call TRBD1 (6 bases). This CDR3 is built from 14 residues. Looked up from germline, CDR1 is SEHNR and CDR2 is FQNEAQ (reference sequence). Trimming pared 5 bases from V and 6 bases from J, leaving 13 bases between. The CDR3 nucleotides read TGTGCCAGCAGCGTCCCGGGACAACATGAAAAACTGTTTTTT. It translates to CASSVPGQHEKLFF.

The chain joins TRBV3-1 (or the pseudogene TRBV3-2) to TRBJ2-7; D is possibly TRBD2 (5 bases). This CDR3 contains 15 residues. Looked up from germline, CDR1 is LGHDT and CDR2 is YNNKEL (reference sequence). Trimming shortened V by 4 bases and J by 6 bases, and 19 bases separated the two germline ends. The CDR3 nucleotides are TGTGCCAGCAGCCTCTCCTCGGTCAAACGGGGCGAGCAGTACTTC. As protein: CASSLSSVKRGEQYF.

The gene calls are TRBV6-6 and TRBJ1-1; maybe TRBD1 (5 bases). The ends were cut back, 4 bases at V and 1 base at J, with 13 bases in the middle. The CDR3 is 15 residues long. Germline assignment: CDR1 MNHNY and CDR2 SVGAGI (reference sequence). CDR3 residues: CASSFALRGNTEAFF. The CDR3 coding sequence is TGTGCCAGCAGTTTTGCCCTTAGGGGGAACACTGAAGCTTTCTTT.

The CDR3 loop is CAWTGLAGYEQYF. The CDR3 nucleotides read TGTGCCTGGACGGGACTAGCAGGCTACGAGCAGTACTTC. The chain has TRBV30 and TRBJ2-7; 9 positions agree with TRBD2. CDR1 is GTSNPN, CDR2 SVGIG, per germline (reference sequence). The CDR3 runs to 13 residues. V shed 4 bases and J 3 bases; nucleotides not matched to a gene: 4.

This clone was recorded a few times. V is TRBV7-2 and J is TRBJ1-2; maybe TRBD1 (5 bases). This CDR3 is built from 16 residues. V was shortened by 2 bases and J by 4 bases, with 17 bases between the two germline ends. Germline CDR1 reads SGHTA; CDR2 reads FQGNSA. This chain's CDR3 is CASSLSRVAAAYGYTF. Here the CDR3 DNA reads TGTGCCAGCAGCTTATCCAGGGTGGCGGCAGCCTATGGCTACACCTTC.

A few counts support this clone. V usage is TRBV19 and J usage is TRBJ1-5; D is unresolved. The CDR3 contains 14 residues. Germline lookup yields CDR1 LNHDA and CDR2 SQIVND (reference sequence). Trimming removed 9 bases from V and 3 bases from J, with 15 bases in between. The CDR3 here is CASHSRDTNQPQHF. The DNA of the CDR3 is TGTGCCAGCCATTCCCGTGACACCAATCAGCCCCAGCATTTT. Full variable domain (rest looked up from reference TRBV19 and TRBJ1-5): DGGITQSPKYLFRKEGQNVTLSCEQNLNHDAMYWYRQDPGQGLRLIYYSQIVNDFQKGDIAEGYSVSREKKESFPLTVTSAQKNPTAFYLCASHSRDTNQPQHFGDGTRLSIL.

The V call is TRBV12-3 or TRBV12-4, the J call TRBJ1-3, with unresolved D. There are 13 residues in the CDR3. V dropped 7 bases and J dropped 0 bases, with 7 bases sitting between them. CDR3 coding DNA: TGTGCCAGCAAAACAAGCTCTGGAAACACCATATATTTT. The encoded protein is CASKTSSGNTIYF.

The rearrangement links TRBV27 to TRBJ2-2; the match to TRBD2 covers 8 bases. With V trimmed by 2 bases and J by 9 bases, 8 bases remained unmatched. The CDR3 has 15 amino acids. Germline-derived CDR1 and CDR2 are MNHEY and SMNVEV (reference sequence). The CDR3 bases are TGTGCCAGCAGTTTAGTGACAGCGGGGGTCCGGGAGCTGTTTTTT. As protein: CASSLVTAGVRELFF.

This clone was detected only once. The rearrangement links TRBV4-1 to TRBJ2-6; no definite D call. Germline V lookup: CDR1 MGHRA, CDR2 YSYEKL. V lost 1 base and J 4 bases, leaving 14 bases between the germline ends. This CDR3 has 17 residues. CDR3: CASSQGFSARGANVLTF. The CDR3 nucleotides read TGCGCCAGCAGCCAAGGATTCAGTGCGAGGGGGGCCAACGTCCTGACTTTC.

V and J are TRBV3-1 (or the pseudogene TRBV3-2) and TRBJ2-1; 11 bases are shared with TRBD2. CDR3 length: 17 residues. Trimming took 4 bases from V and 2 from J; bases not matched to a gene: 7. Germline values: CDR1 LGHDT, CDR2 YNNKEL (reference sequence). In nucleotides, the CDR3 is TGTGCCAGCAGCCGCCTGACTAGCGGGGTCACCTACAATGAGCAGTTCTTC. It is translated as CASSRLTSGVTYNEQFF.

The rearrangement links TRBV9 to TRBJ2-7, with unresolved D. V was clipped by 0 bases and J by 3 bases, with 7 bases between them. The CDR3 spans 13 residues. Germline V gives CDR1 SGDLS, CDR2 YYNGEE. CDR3 coding DNA: TGTGCCAGCAGCGTAGATCCCTACTACGAGCAGTACTTC. It translates to CASSVDPYYEQYF.

The V call is TRBV6-1, the J call TRBJ1-5; D is unclear. V lost 3 bases to trimming and J lost 2 bases, with 5 bases between them. This CDR3 contains 13 residues. The V gene's germline CDR1 is MNHNS and CDR2 SASEGT. For the CDR3, the DNA is TGTGCCAGCAGTGATGGAGGCAATCAGCCCCAGCATTTT. Its translation is CASSDGGNQPQHF.